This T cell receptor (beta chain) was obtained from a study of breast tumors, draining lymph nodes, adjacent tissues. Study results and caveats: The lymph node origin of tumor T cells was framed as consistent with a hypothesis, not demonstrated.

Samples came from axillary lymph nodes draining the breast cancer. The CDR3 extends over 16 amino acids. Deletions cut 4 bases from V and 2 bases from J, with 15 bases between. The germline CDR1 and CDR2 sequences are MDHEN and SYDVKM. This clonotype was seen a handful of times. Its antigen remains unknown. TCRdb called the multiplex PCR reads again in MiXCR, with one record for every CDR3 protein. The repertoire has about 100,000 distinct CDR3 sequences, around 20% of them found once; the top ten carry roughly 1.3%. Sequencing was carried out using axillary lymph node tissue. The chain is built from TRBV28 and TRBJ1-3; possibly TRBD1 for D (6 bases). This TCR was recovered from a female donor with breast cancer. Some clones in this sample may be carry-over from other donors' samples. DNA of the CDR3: TGTGCCAGCAGTTCAATTTCCCAGGGGCCTGGAAACACCATATATTTT. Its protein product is CASSSISQGPGNTIYF. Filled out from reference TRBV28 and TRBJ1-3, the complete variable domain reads DVKVTQSSRYLVKRTGEKVFLECVQDMDHENMFWYRQDPGLGLRLIYFSYDVKMKEKGDIPEGYSVSREKKERFSLILESASTNQTSMYLCASSSISQGPGNTIYFGEGSWLTVV.